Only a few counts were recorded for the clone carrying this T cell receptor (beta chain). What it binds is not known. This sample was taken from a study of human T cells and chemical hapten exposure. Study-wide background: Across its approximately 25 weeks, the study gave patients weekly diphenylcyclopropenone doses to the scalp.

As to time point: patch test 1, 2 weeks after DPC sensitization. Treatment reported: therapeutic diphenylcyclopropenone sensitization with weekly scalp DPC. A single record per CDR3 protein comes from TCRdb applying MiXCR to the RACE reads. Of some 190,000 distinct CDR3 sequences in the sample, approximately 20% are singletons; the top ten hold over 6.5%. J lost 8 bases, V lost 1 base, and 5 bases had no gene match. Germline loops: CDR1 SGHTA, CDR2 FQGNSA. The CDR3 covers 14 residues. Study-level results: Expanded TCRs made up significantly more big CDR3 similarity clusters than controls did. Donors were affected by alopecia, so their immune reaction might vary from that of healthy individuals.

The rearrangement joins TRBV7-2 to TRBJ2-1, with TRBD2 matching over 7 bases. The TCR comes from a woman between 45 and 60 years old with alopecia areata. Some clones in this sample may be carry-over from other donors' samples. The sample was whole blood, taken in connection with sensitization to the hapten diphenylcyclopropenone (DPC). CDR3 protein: CASSLDGLADEQFF. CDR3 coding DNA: TGTGCCAGCAGCTTAGACGGGCTAGCGGATGAGCAGTTCTTC.